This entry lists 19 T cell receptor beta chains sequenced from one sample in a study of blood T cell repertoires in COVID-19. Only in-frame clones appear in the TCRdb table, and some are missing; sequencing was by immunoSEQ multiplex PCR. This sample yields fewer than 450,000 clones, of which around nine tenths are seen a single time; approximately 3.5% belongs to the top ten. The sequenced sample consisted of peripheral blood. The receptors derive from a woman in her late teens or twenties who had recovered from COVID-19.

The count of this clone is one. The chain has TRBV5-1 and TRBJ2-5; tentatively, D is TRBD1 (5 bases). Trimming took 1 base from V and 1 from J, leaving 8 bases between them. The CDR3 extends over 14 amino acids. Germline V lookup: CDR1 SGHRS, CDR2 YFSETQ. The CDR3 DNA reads TGCGCCAGCAGCTTGTCTCAGGGCCAAGAGACCCAGTACTTC. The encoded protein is CASSLSQGQETQYF.

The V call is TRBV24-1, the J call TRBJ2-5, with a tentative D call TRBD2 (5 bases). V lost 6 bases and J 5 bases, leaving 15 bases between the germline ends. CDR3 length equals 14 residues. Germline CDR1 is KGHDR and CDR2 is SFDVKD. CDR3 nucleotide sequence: TGTGCCACCAGTATCGGCGGGCCCGGGGAGACCCAGTACTTC. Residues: CATSIGGPGETQYF.

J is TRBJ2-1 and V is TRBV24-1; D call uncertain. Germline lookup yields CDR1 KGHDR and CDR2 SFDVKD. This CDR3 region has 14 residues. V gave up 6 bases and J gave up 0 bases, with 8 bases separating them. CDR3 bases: TGTGCCACCAGTCAGGATGTCTCCTACAATGAGCAGTTCTTC. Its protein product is CATSQDVSYNEQFF.

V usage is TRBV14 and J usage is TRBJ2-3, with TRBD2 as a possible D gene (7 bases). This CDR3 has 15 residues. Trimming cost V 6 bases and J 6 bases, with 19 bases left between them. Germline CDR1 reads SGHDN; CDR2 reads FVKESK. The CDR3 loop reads CASSHRGAGEDTQYF. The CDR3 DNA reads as TGTGCCAGCAGTCACCGGGGGGCCGGGGAGGATACGCAGTATTTT.

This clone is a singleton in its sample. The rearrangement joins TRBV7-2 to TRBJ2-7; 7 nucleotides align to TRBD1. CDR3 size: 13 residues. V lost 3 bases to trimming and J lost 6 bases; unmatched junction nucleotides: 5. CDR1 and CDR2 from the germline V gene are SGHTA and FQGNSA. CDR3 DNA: TGTGCCAGCAGCTTGGCAGGGGGTAGCGAGCAGTACGTC. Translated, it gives CASSLAGGSEQYV.

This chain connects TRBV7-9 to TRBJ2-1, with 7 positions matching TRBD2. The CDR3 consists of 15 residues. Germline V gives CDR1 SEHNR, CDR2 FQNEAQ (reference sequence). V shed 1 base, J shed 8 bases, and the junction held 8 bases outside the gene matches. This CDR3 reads CASSLGLAEYDEQFF. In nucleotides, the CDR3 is TGTGCCAGCAGCTTAGGGCTAGCGGAATATGATGAGCAGTTCTTC.

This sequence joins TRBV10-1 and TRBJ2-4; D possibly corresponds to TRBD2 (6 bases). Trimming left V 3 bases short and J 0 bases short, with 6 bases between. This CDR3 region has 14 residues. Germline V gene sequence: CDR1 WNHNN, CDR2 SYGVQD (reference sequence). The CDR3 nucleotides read TGCGCCAGCAGTGAAGCGGGAGCCAAAAACATTCAGTACTTC. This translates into CASSEAGAKNIQYF.

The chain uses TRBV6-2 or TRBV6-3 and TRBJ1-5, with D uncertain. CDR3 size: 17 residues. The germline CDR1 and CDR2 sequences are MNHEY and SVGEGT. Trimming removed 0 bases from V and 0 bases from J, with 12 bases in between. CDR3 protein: CASSYSIRIDSNQPQHF. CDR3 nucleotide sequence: TGTGCCAGCAGTTACTCGATCAGGATTGATAGCAATCAGCCCCAGCATTTT.

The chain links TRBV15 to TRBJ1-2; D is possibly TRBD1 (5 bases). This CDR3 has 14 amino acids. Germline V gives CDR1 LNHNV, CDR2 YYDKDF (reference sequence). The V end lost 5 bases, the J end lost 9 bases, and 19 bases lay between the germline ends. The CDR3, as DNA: TGTGCCACCAGCCTCCGGGGGTCACGTAGTAGCTACACCTTC. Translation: CATSLRGSRSSYTF.

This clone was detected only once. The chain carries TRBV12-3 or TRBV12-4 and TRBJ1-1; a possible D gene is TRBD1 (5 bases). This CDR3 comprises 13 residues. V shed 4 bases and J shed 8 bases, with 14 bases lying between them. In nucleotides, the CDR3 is TGTGCCAGCAGTTATATACAGGCTGGGGAAGCTTTCTTT. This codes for CASSYIQAGEAFF.

The CDR3 region has the DNA TGCGCCAGCAGCCAAGACCGGGACAGTGGGGGCACTGAAGCTTTCTTT. Translated, it gives CASSQDRDSGGTEAFF. V gene TRBV4-3 combines with J gene TRBJ1-1, with 7 bases matching TRBD1. Germline CDR1 LGHNA, CDR2 YSLEER. The CDR3 runs to 16 residues. The V gene end was trimmed by 0 bases and the J gene end by 4 bases; junction bases not matched to a gene: 8.

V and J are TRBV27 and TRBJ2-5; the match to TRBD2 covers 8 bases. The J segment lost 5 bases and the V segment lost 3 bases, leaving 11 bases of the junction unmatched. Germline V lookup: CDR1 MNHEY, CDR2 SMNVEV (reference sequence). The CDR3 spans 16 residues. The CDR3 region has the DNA TGTGCCAGCAGTTTGTGGACGGGAGGGTTGGGCGAGACCCAGTACTTC. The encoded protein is CASSLWTGGLGETQYF.

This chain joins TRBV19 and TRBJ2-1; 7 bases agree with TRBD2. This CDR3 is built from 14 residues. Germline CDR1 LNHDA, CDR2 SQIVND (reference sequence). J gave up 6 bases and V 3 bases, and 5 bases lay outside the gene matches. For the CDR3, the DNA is TGTGCCAGTAGTATCCCCTGGGGGGGCAATGAGCAGTTCTTC. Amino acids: CASSIPWGGNEQFF.

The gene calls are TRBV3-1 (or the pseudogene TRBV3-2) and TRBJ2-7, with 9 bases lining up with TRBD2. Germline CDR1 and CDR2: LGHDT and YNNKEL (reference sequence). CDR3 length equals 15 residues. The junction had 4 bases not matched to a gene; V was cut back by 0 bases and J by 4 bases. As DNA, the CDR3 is TGTGCCAGCAGCCAAGACAGGGCGGGAGGGTACGAGCAGTACGTC. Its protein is CASSQDRAGGYEQYV.

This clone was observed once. CDR3 in DNA: TGTGCCAGCAGTACAGGGGGCCAAGAGACCCAGTACTTC. It encodes CASSTGGQETQYF. The chain combines TRBV2 with TRBJ2-5; 8 bases are a match to TRBD1. CDR1 is SNHLY, CDR2 FYNNEI, per germline. CDR3 length: 13 residues. J lost 1 base, V lost 5 bases, and 0 bases had no gene match.

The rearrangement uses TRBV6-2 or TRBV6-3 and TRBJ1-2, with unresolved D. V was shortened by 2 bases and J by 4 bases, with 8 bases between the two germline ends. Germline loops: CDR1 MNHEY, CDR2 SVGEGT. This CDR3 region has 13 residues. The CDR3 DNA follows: TGTGCCAGCAGTTACACCAGGATCTATGGCTACACCTTC. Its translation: CASSYTRIYGYTF.

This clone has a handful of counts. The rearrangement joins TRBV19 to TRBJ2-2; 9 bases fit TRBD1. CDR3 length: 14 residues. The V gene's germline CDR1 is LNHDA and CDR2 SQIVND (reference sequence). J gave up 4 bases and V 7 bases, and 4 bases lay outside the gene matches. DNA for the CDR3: TGTGCCAGTAAGGAGACAGGGGGCACCGGGGAGCTGTTTTTT. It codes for CASKETGGTGELFF.

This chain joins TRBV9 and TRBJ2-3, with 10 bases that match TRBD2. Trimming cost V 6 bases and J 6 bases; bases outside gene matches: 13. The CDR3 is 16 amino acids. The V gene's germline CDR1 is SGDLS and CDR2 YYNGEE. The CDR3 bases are TGTGCCAGCACTCTAGGGCAAGCGGGAGGGCCGGATACGCAGTATTTT. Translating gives CASTLGQAGGPDTQYF.

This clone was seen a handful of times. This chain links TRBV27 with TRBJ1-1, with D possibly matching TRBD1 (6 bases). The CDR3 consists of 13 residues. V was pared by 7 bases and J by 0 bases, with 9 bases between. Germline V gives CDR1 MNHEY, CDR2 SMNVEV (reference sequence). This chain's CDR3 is CASIGQMNTEAFF. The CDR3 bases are TGTGCCAGCATCGGACAGATGAACACTGAAGCTTTCTTT.